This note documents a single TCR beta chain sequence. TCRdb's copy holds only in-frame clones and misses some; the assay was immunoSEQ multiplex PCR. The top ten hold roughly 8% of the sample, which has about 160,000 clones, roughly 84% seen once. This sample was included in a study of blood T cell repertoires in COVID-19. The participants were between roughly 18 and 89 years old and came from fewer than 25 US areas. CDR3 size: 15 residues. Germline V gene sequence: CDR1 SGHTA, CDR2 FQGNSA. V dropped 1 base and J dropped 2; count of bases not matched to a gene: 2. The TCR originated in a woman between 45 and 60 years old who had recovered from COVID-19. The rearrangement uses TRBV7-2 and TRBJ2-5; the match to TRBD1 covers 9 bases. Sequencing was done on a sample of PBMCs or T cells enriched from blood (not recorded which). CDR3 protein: CASSLVGTGQETQYF. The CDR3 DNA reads TGTGCCAGCAGCTTAGTAGGGACAGGGCAAGAGACCCAGTACTTC.